These T cell receptor beta chains were read from a single sample in a study of beta chain features in type 1 diabetes. This table comes from immunoSEQ multiplex PCR, and its TCRdb copy is limited to in-frame clones, with some not included. This sample has around 240,000 clones, with about a sixth found just once. Sequences were obtained from naive CD4+ T cells from blood. The receptors derive from a man aged 30 to 39 with type 1 diabetes. The CDR3 runs from the conserved cysteine through the conserved F or W. The order of the fields is CDR3 DNA, CDR3 protein, V gene, D gene, clone size, J gene. D genes are given only for firm matches. Where a row states a size, it is once, few, many or the class of an expanded clone; other rows omit it.

CDR3 DNA: TGTGCCACCAGCCGGGGACTAGCGGGAGGGCCGACGGAGACCCAGTACTTC; CDR3 protein: CATSRGLAGGPTETQYF; V gene: TRBV15; D gene: TRBD2; clone size: -; J gene: TRBJ2-5
CDR3 DNA: TGTGCCAGCAGCCGAGGAGGGAATTCTGGGGCCAACGTCCTGACTTTC; CDR3 protein: CASSRGGNSGANVLTF; V gene: TRBV14; D gene: -; clone size: -; J gene: TRBJ2-6
CDR3 DNA: TGTGCCAGCTCACCCCTGGTTTCTTATCAGCCCCAGCATTTT; CDR3 protein: CASSPLVSYQPQHF; V gene: TRBV18; D gene: -; clone size: -; J gene: TRBJ1-5
CDR3 DNA: TGTGCCAGCAACGGCGGGGGATCGAACACAGATACGCAGTATTTT; CDR3 protein: CASNGGGSNTDTQYF; V gene: TRBV28; D gene: TRBD2; clone size: -; J gene: TRBJ2-3
CDR3 DNA: TGTGCCAGCAGGGTGGACAGCTCCTACAATGAGCAGTTCTTC; CDR3 protein: CASRVDSSYNEQFF; V gene: TRBV2; D gene: -; clone size: -; J gene: TRBJ2-1
CDR3 DNA: TGTGCCAGCAGGCAGCAGGGGGGCTATGGCTACACCTTC; CDR3 protein: CASRQQGGYGYTF; V gene: TRBV6-4; D gene: TRBD1; clone size: -; J gene: TRBJ1-2
CDR3 DNA: TGTGCCAGCAGCTTAGGCTACGCGAGAAGCTATGGCTACACCTTC; CDR3 protein: CASSLGYARSYGYTF; V gene: TRBV13; D gene: -; clone size: -; J gene: TRBJ1-2
CDR3 DNA: TGTGCCAGCAGCCCCAGCGGGGGAGGGAGATGGGATACGCAGTATTTT; CDR3 protein: CASSPSGGGRWDTQYF; V gene: TRBV9; D gene: TRBD2; clone size: -; J gene: TRBJ2-3
CDR3 DNA: TGTGCCAGCAGCTTCCAGGAGGGCCGAGATACGCAGTATTTT; CDR3 protein: CASSFQEGRDTQYF; V gene: TRBV5-6; D gene: -; clone size: -; J gene: TRBJ2-3
CDR3 DNA: TGCAGCGTTTACCGTTTCAATGAGCAGTTCTTC; CDR3 protein: CSVYRFNEQFF; V gene: TRBV29-1; D gene: -; clone size: -; J gene: TRBJ2-1
CDR3 DNA: TGTGCCAGCAGCTTAGACACGAGGGGATCCTACGAGCAGTACTTC; CDR3 protein: CASSLDTRGSYEQYF; V gene: TRBV11-2; D gene: -; clone size: few; J gene: TRBJ2-7
CDR3 DNA: TGTGCCAGCAGCGTAGAGGCGGGATCCCGAGAGACCCAGTACTTC; CDR3 protein: CASSVEAGSRETQYF; V gene: TRBV9; D gene: -; clone size: -; J gene: TRBJ2-5
CDR3 DNA: TGTGCCAGCGGGCGATCCCGTGAAGCTTTCTTT; CDR3 protein: CASGRSREAFF; V gene: TRBV28; D gene: -; clone size: -; J gene: TRBJ1-1
CDR3 DNA: TGTGCCAGCAGCTTACGAGCGGGAGGGAGCACAGATACGCAGTATTTT; CDR3 protein: CASSLRAGGSTDTQYF; V gene: TRBV5-4; D gene: TRBD2; clone size: -; J gene: TRBJ2-3
CDR3 DNA: TGTGCCAGCAGCGCCGACAATGAGCAGTTCTTC; CDR3 protein: CASSADNEQFF; V gene: TRBV9; D gene: -; clone size: few; J gene: TRBJ2-1
CDR3 DNA: TGCAGCGTTGTCCGGGACACTAACTACGAGCAGTACTTC; CDR3 protein: CSVVRDTNYEQYF; V gene: TRBV29-1; D gene: -; clone size: few; J gene: TRBJ2-7
CDR3 DNA: TGTGCCGTTCACAGGGGACCGAGCTCCTACAATGAGCAGTTCTTC; CDR3 protein: CAVHRGPSSYNEQFF; V gene: TRBV28; D gene: TRBD1; clone size: few; J gene: TRBJ2-1
CDR3 DNA: TGTGCCAGCTCACCGCAGGATTACGAGCAGTACTTC; CDR3 protein: CASSPQDYEQYF; V gene: TRBV18; D gene: -; clone size: few; J gene: TRBJ2-7
CDR3 DNA: TGTGCCTGGGAGAGGGGTACTGAAGCTTTCTTT; CDR3 protein: CAWERGTEAFF; V gene: TRBV30; D gene: -; clone size: -; J gene: TRBJ1-1
CDR3 DNA: TGTGCCAGCAGCGGGGACAGGATAGCCTACGAGCAGTACTTC; CDR3 protein: CASSGDRIAYEQYF; V gene: TRBV7-2; D gene: TRBD1; clone size: -; J gene: TRBJ2-7
CDR3 DNA: TGTGCCAGCTCATTTTGGACAGGGGCCGGCGAGCAGTACTTC; CDR3 protein: CASSFWTGAGEQYF; V gene: TRBV18; D gene: TRBD1; clone size: few; J gene: TRBJ2-7
CDR3 DNA: TGTGCCAGCAGCCAAAGTCATGGAGTGGCCCAGTACTTC; CDR3 protein: CASSQSHGVAQYF; V gene: TRBV14; D gene: -; clone size: few; J gene: TRBJ2-5
CDR3 DNA: TGTGCCAGCAGTGGGGTGAAGAGAGAGACCCAGTACTTC; CDR3 protein: CASSGVKRETQYF; V gene: TRBV6-1; D gene: -; clone size: -; J gene: TRBJ2-5
CDR3 DNA: TGCGCCAGCAGTGGGGCCAGACAGGGAAAGTCCTACGAGCAGTACTTC; CDR3 protein: CASSGARQGKSYEQYF; V gene: TRBV10-1; D gene: TRBD1; clone size: few; J gene: TRBJ2-7
CDR3 DNA: TGCAGCGTAAGTGCAGGGGATGGCTATGGCTACACCTTC; CDR3 protein: CSVSAGDGYGYTF; V gene: TRBV29-1; D gene: -; clone size: -; J gene: TRBJ1-2
CDR3 DNA: TGTGCCAGCAGCGCAACTAGTCAAGGGACCCAGTACTTC; CDR3 protein: CASSATSQGTQYF; V gene: TRBV5-6; D gene: -; clone size: -; J gene: TRBJ2-5
CDR3 DNA: TGCAGCGTCACCGGGGGACTCAGCTCCTACGAGCAGTACTTC; CDR3 protein: CSVTGGLSSYEQYF; V gene: TRBV29-1; D gene: -; clone size: -; J gene: TRBJ2-7
CDR3 DNA: TGCGCCAGCAGCCAAACGTACAGGGCCGGGGAGCTGTTTTTT; CDR3 protein: CASSQTYRAGELFF; V gene: TRBV4-1; D gene: -; clone size: few; J gene: TRBJ2-2
CDR3 DNA: TGTGCCAGCAGTTCCCCCTCAGGGGGCGACACTGAAGCTTTCTTT; CDR3 protein: CASSSPSGGDTEAFF; V gene: TRBV28; D gene: TRBD1; clone size: -; J gene: TRBJ1-1
CDR3 DNA: TGTGCCAGCAGTTTAACAGGGGAGAATGAGCAGTTCTTC; CDR3 protein: CASSLTGENEQFF; V gene: TRBV27; D gene: TRBD1; clone size: few; J gene: TRBJ2-1
CDR3 DNA: TGTGCCAGCAGCCAATATCTTGAGCAGTTCTTC; CDR3 protein: CASSQYLEQFF; V gene: TRBV14; D gene: -; clone size: few; J gene: TRBJ2-1
CDR3 DNA: TGTGCCAGTATACAGGGGCTAAGCACAGATACGCAGTATTTT; CDR3 protein: CASIQGLSTDTQYF; V gene: TRBV7-9; D gene: TRBD1; clone size: -; J gene: TRBJ2-3
CDR3 DNA: TGTGCCAGCAGCTTCCCGAGCTATGGCTACACCTTC; CDR3 protein: CASSFPSYGYTF; V gene: TRBV7-9; D gene: -; clone size: few; J gene: TRBJ1-2
CDR3 DNA: TGCGCCAGCAGCCAACACCGGGACAGTGAATACGAGCAGTACTTC; CDR3 protein: CASSQHRDSEYEQYF; V gene: TRBV4-3; D gene: TRBD1; clone size: few; J gene: TRBJ2-7
CDR3 DNA: TGCGCCAGCAGCTTGGCCTCGTACTCTGGGGCCAACGTCCTGACTTTC; CDR3 protein: CASSLASYSGANVLTF; V gene: TRBV5-1; D gene: -; clone size: -; J gene: TRBJ2-6
CDR3 DNA: TGTGCCAGCAGCCTAAACTACGAGCAGTACTTC; CDR3 protein: CASSLNYEQYF; V gene: TRBV6-5; D gene: -; clone size: -; J gene: TRBJ2-7
CDR3 DNA: TGTGCCAGCAGCGAAGGACAGCCTTGGTATTTT; CDR3 protein: CASSEGQPWYF; V gene: TRBV7-9; D gene: -; clone size: -; J gene: TRBJ1-3
CDR3 DNA: TGCAGCGGCCAACACGGGACTCAGTACAATGAGCAGTTCTTC; CDR3 protein: CSGQHGTQYNEQFF; V gene: TRBV29-1; D gene: -; clone size: -; J gene: TRBJ2-1
CDR3 DNA: TGTGCCAGCAGTCCCGCGGCCTACGAGCAGTACTTC; CDR3 protein: CASSPAAYEQYF; V gene: TRBV13; D gene: -; clone size: -; J gene: TRBJ2-7
CDR3 DNA: TGTGCCAGCAGCCCAGCGGGATATTCCTACGAGCAGTACTTC; CDR3 protein: CASSPAGYSYEQYF; V gene: TRBV7-9; D gene: TRBD2; clone size: -; J gene: TRBJ2-7
CDR3 DNA: TGTGCCTGGAGTGTAAGGTCGGCAGGGGAAAGGAAGACCCAGTACTTC; CDR3 protein: CAWSVRSAGERKTQYF; V gene: TRBV30; D gene: -; clone size: few; J gene: TRBJ2-5
CDR3 DNA: TGTGCCAGCAGCAACTCTGGGGCCAACGTCCTGACTTTC; CDR3 protein: CASSNSGANVLTF; V gene: TRBV2; D gene: -; clone size: -; J gene: TRBJ2-6
CDR3 DNA: TGTGCCAGCGGCCCACAGGGGGCGCGAAACATTCAGTACTTC; CDR3 protein: CASGPQGARNIQYF; V gene: TRBV6-6; D gene: TRBD1; clone size: few; J gene: TRBJ2-4
CDR3 DNA: TGTGCCAGCAGCAAAACGAGTCAGGATTCTTGCGAGCAGTACTTC; CDR3 protein: CASSKTSQDSCEQYF; V gene: TRBV21-1; D gene: -; clone size: few; J gene: TRBJ2-7
CDR3 DNA: TGCGCCAGCAGCTATGGGACAGGGAGCGTCAATAACCATGAGCAGTTCTTC; CDR3 protein: CASSYGTGSVNNHEQFF; V gene: TRBV5-1; D gene: TRBD1; clone size: -; J gene: TRBJ2-1
CDR3 DNA: TGTGCCAGCAGCGCGGGGCTATCTTACTACGAGCAGTACTTC; CDR3 protein: CASSAGLSYYEQYF; V gene: TRBV9; D gene: -; clone size: few; J gene: TRBJ2-7
CDR3 DNA: TGTGCCAGTAGTACTCAGGGACTAGAATCTACGAAGCAGTACTTC; CDR3 protein: CASSTQGLESTKQYF; V gene: TRBV19; D gene: TRBD2; clone size: few; J gene: TRBJ2-7
CDR3 DNA: TGCAGCGTCGGACTAGCGGGAGTTTTCGGTGAGCAGTTCTTC; CDR3 protein: CSVGLAGVFGEQFF; V gene: TRBV29-1; D gene: TRBD2; clone size: -; J gene: TRBJ2-1
CDR3 DNA: TGTGCCAGCAGCTTAGAGCAGGGAGGACCTTACAATGAGCAGTTCTTC; CDR3 protein: CASSLEQGGPYNEQFF; V gene: TRBV7-2; D gene: -; clone size: few; J gene: TRBJ2-1
CDR3 DNA: TGTGCCAGTAGCTTCAGCGGGCTCAACACTGAAGCTTTCTTT; CDR3 protein: CASSFSGLNTEAFF; V gene: TRBV19; D gene: -; clone size: -; J gene: TRBJ1-1
CDR3 DNA: TGCGCCAGCAGCTTTGATAACAGGGGGTACAATGAGCAGTTCTTC; CDR3 protein: CASSFDNRGYNEQFF; V gene: TRBV5-1; D gene: TRBD1; clone size: -; J gene: TRBJ2-1
CDR3 DNA: TGCGCCAGCAGCCAAGATAGGGTCAGCTCCTACGAGCAGTACTTC; CDR3 protein: CASSQDRVSSYEQYF; V gene: TRBV4-3; D gene: -; clone size: few; J gene: TRBJ2-7
CDR3 DNA: TGTGCCAGCAGCCAAGTTGGGGGACAGGGGAACATTCAGTACTTC; CDR3 protein: CASSQVGGQGNIQYF; V gene: TRBV4-2; D gene: TRBD1; clone size: -; J gene: TRBJ2-4
CDR3 DNA: TGCAGCGCGGGGACTAGCGGTTACAATGAGCAGTTCTTC; CDR3 protein: CSAGTSGYNEQFF; V gene: TRBV29-1; D gene: TRBD2; clone size: -; J gene: TRBJ2-1
CDR3 DNA: TGTGCCAGCAGTTACCCGGGACTAGCGGGAATCTTCTTC; CDR3 protein: CASSYPGLAGIFF; V gene: TRBV6-6; D gene: TRBD2; clone size: -; J gene: TRBJ2-7
CDR3 DNA: TGTGCCAGCCATACATTTAGCGGGATTCACTTC; CDR3 protein: CASHTFSGIHF; V gene: TRBV13; D gene: TRBD2; clone size: few; J gene: TRBJ2-7
CDR3 DNA: TGTGCCAGCAGCTTAAACAGCGGGAGGGCCTTCCGTGAGCAGTTCTTC; CDR3 protein: CASSLNSGRAFREQFF; V gene: TRBV13; D gene: TRBD2; clone size: few; J gene: TRBJ2-1